This TCR beta chain originates from a study of cytomegalovirus exposure and HLA in healthy donors. The PCR had 60 Vbeta and 13 Jbeta primers. Profiling relied on immunoSEQ multiplex PCR, and the TCRdb table lists in-frame clones only, not all of them. This sample has around 150,000 clones, with about 70% found just once. This CDR3 has 13 amino acids. The V segment lost 7 bases and the J segment 12 bases; nucleotides outside the gene matches: 12. Germline lookup yields CDR1 LNHDA and CDR2 SQIVND (reference sequence). The sequenced material came from PBMCs. This clonotype originated in a man aged 35-49 years in good health and CMV-seronegative. The chain joins TRBV19 to TRBJ1-1, with 9 bases that match TRBD1. Here the CDR3 reads CASTETGGMKSFF. CDR3 in DNA: TGTGCCAGTACCGAGACAGGGGGGATGAAATCTTTCTTT.